Described below is a single T cell receptor (beta chain) sequence and its context. The data originate from a study of blood T cell repertoires in COVID-19. In germline, CDR1 is SGHTA, CDR2 FQGNSA. The CDR3 spans 13 residues. Methods used by the authors: Scientists estimated how many nucleated cells there were by amplifying reference gene primers. TCRdb's table, derived via immunoSEQ multiplex PCR, lists solely in-frame clones and lacks some. D and trimming were read from the DNA, whereas the V and J calls and clone size are those reported in that table. The sample has about 83,000 clones; under 80% are singletons.

This receptor was taken from a woman of 80 years or more with active or convalescent COVID-19. Sequencing was done on a sample of peripheral blood. The genes are TRBV7-2 and TRBJ2-6, with D maybe TRBD1 (5 bases). CDR3 bases: TGTGCTGATAGGGGCCTCGGGGCCAACGTCCTGACTTTC. As protein: CADRGLGANVLTF.